The sequence of this T cell receptor (beta chain) was determined in a study of cytomegalovirus exposure and HLA in healthy donors (dated by TCRdb to between 2016 and 2019). In terms of the full investigation: An earlier analysis of roughly 610 of the donors reported around 280 Gb of sequence data and 117 million unique TCR beta sequences obtained from around 180 million T cells. An earlier analysis of 450 to 750 of the donors used high-throughput TCR beta sequencing to judge whether each TCR beta V gene segment behaved as functional or pseudogenic. Besides the first cohort of around 670 subjects, a separate validation cohort made up of about 120 different subjects was used. The study used immunosequencing to profile the T cell repertoires of around 600 subjects and linked those repertoires to cytomegalovirus serostatus. An early release covering around 630 HLA-typed donors comprised 300 to 350 gigabases of sequencing data and roughly 85 million unique TCR sequences. The study combined high-throughput TCR immunosequencing, statistical association of individual TCRs with disease status, and machine learning to predict cytomegalovirus infection status. A later analysis re-examined previously published TCR beta repertoires from over 500 donors and added high-resolution HLA genotyping to investigate patterns of TCR occurrence. Among the approximately 420 genotyped donors, about 85% belonged to the genetic ancestry cluster associated with self-reported Caucasian donors. Typing coverage differed by locus: A, B, C, DRB1 and DQB1 were typed in about 629-630 donors, DQA1 in about 510, DPA1 in some 610, and DPB1 in roughly 470. Donor age, sex, ethnicity and CMV serostatus were compiled together with the repertoire data. Five DR-DQ haplotypes were treated as single units for association and clustering because of strong linkage in the cohort. Every repertoire in the discovery cohort had been generated on one and the same sequencing platform. Across some 400 genotyped donors of the cohort, an average of about 240,000 unique TCR beta nucleotide sequences per donor were sequenced, and roughly a sixth of those sequences were non-productive. A later genetic analysis used genome-wide SNP genotypes for about 60% of the roughly 700 donors, treating that subset as a discovery cohort. The aim of the study was to test whether cataloging public T cell receptors could identify signatures of past pathogen exposure. In the later analysis, no new phenotypic data were used to find candidate immune exposures; instead, reliance was placed on TCR beta sequences and their occurrence across donors. Class I and class II HLA loci were covered by the typing at four-digit resolution. The investigation overall reported the following: When HLA alleles, especially DR and DQ, strongly co-occurred, attributing TCR associations to individual alleles was difficult. In a later analysis, the rate of TCR association differed among HLA loci, with DRB1 alleles having the most associated TCRs and HLA-C alleles having the fewest. Because the 87-base-pair reads could not distinguish some IMGT-functional V segments, including TRBV6-2 and TRBV6-3, those segments were excluded. The earlier analysis of 587 of the donors excluded approximately 15 rarely observed V segments, including chromosome 9 orphons, because counts were too low. Most TCR sequences were observed very rarely across donors, whereas some public TCRs were present in many individuals. The classifier was reported to diagnose cytomegalovirus status with high specificity and sensitivity in both the original and validation cohorts. At a false discovery rate of 0.05, a later analysis linked 16,000 or so TCR beta sequences to specific HLA alleles. A further reported finding was that TCR beta sequences accurately predicted the HLA-A and HLA-B alleles for most subjects in the first cohort. According to a later analysis, most CMV-associated TCR beta chains appeared to be HLA-restricted, and the HLA associations seemed to be driven largely by CMV exposure. Compared with equally common non-associated chains, HLA-associated TCR beta chains in a later analysis were more clonally expanded and had lower generation probabilities. Several of the top co-occurrence clusters appeared to be linked to parvovirus B19, influenza, CMV and Epstein-Barr virus, according to a later analysis. A later genetic analysis associated a missense DCLRE1C variant with V-gene and J-gene trimming of TCR beta chains, and an independent cohort replicated the association. An earlier analysis of around 540 of the donors showed that most TCR beta V segments appeared in productive rearrangements either about 90% or about 30% of the time, which broadly matched IMGT annotations. The only immune exposure information available for the cohort was CMV serostatus. Compared with the approximately 670-donor mean, donors in an Asian-associated ancestry cluster had fewer N-insertions in productive TCRs, according to a later genetic analysis. A cluster of highly shared sequence variants was judged likely to represent a technical artifact of the sequencing pipeline. The authors suggested that the approach could potentially be extended to other disease states and immunological phenotypes. Because HLA typing was missing for some donors at each locus, association tests included only the typed subset. The presence/absence analyses assumed that sequencing depth was roughly uniform across donors, and that assumption may not be true. A few of the identified cytomegalovirus-associated TCR beta chains were confirmed in vitro to be specific for cytomegalovirus antigens. Correlated functional status among segregating V segments might reflect linkage disequilibrium, but an unknown experimental factor could not be ruled out. In this cohort, only TCR beta chains were sequenced, and detectable features were limited by the absence of alpha or paired-chain data. The study gave a list of under 200 TCR beta chains associated with cytomegalovirus.

Libraries were made using the immunoSEQ multiplex PCR assay. A mixture of 60 forward primers for TCR Vbeta segments and 13 reverse primers for TCR Jbeta segments was used in the multiplex PCR. A multiplex PCR assay on genomic DNA amplified the CDR3 region of rearranged TCR beta genes. The Illumina HiSeq System was used to sequence the amplified TCR beta libraries as 87-base-pair reads. The authors processed their data as follows. In a later analysis, 80 million or so unique TCR beta chains were counted across the 650 to 700 repertoires, and roughly 11 million of these chains were shared by at least two donors. To remove PCR and sequencing errors, raw reads were error-corrected and collapsed into unique sequences using a nearest-neighbor algorithm that merged closely related sequences. CDR3 sequences were aligned to IMGT reference sequences to assign V, D and J gene segments. Each retained sequence needed at least a six-nucleotide match to both a V gene segment and a J gene segment. Rearrangements were called productive when the CDR3 lacked stop codons and stayed in frame with V and J; all others were non-productive. CDR3 was defined according to IMGT convention as the region running from the second conserved V-encoded cysteine to the conserved J-encoded phenylalanine. The earlier analysis of about 530 of the donors excluded any sequence lacking an unambiguous match to a single V gene segment. An earlier analysis of around 600 of the donors classified V segments as functional when productive rearrangements were above 56.7% and as segregating when the standard deviation between donors was above 5%. To diagnose cytomegalovirus status from the catalog of TCR beta chain sequences, a statistical classification framework was built. A later analysis assigned V and J genes by comparing TCR nucleotide sequences with IMGT/GENE-DB human TR gene sequences. In a later analysis, CDR3 sequences and most-parsimonious VDJ recombination scenarios were assigned using the TCRdist pipeline. In a later analysis, each TCR beta chain was defined by its CDR3 amino acid sequence together with its V-gene family, and reads lacking a unique V-gene family were excluded. In a later analysis, 550 to 650 highly shared, low-generation-probability nucleotide sequences were removed to address suspected cross-contamination and a sequencing artifact. A later analysis calculated a clonal expansion index for each public chain from normalized within-repertoire ranks of inferred template counts. In a later analysis, generation probabilities were computed using a VDJ recombination model fitted to out-of-frame rearrangements, and the results were checked against IGoR. In a later analysis, TCR-TCR, TCR-HLA and TCR-CMV co-occurrence was scored with hypergeometric tests, and a repertoire-size bias correction was applied to TCR pairs. False discovery rates were estimated in a later analysis by permuting HLA or CMV assignments 20 times. A later analysis grouped co-occurring TCRs with DBSCAN, adding TCRdist sequence similarity when clustering within HLA-allele-positive subsets. Co-occurrence clustering excluded repertoires with fewer than 30,000 or more than 120,000 public chains, plus five with anomalous nucleotide sharing. The immuneACCESS repertoire file appears here via TCRdb, limited to in-frame rearrangements. These files lack a portion of the clones; in checked studies, under half of the deficit traces to unresolved V genes, and the cause of the others is not known. V and J calls and clone size follow that table, whereas D and trimming were derived from the DNA. For this sample there are under 150,000 clones; 65% to 90% appear just once. Around 10% of the sample belongs to the ten largest clones.

The cohort was made up of 666 healthy bone marrow donors. Cohort members were all nominally healthy when sampled, although unrecorded immune exposures were likely present. The donor was CMV seropositive and belonged to the group of 270 or so seropositive cohort members. A peripheral blood sample was provided by each donor, and peripheral blood mononuclear cells were used for TCR beta sequencing. Genomic DNA extraction from the blood cell samples was performed with the Qiagen DNeasy Blood Extraction Kit. From the germline V gene, CDR1 is SNHLY and CDR2 is FYNNEI. After removal of 10 bases from V and 7 bases from J, the junction retains 8 bases not matched to a gene. The CDR3, cysteine through phenylalanine, is 13 amino acids long. The only DNA kept is the CDR3, 39 bases in frame from the first base. Turning to this clone: This clone's antigen is unknown. Base qualities are not provided; no much larger clone lies one nucleotide away.

The chain is encoded by TRBV2 joined to TRBJ2-1; 9 of the junction bases match TRBD2. The sample was PBMCs. This receptor was obtained from a male donor in good health and CMV-seropositive. Read as DNA, the sequence is TGTGCCAACGGCGAGGGACTAGCAAATGAGCAGTTCTTC. The resulting protein is CANGEGLANEQFF.